These 5 T cell receptor beta chains came from one sample sequenced in a study of CD8 T cells in ankylosing spondylitis (dated by TCRdb to the late 2010s). Broad study findings and their caveats: A TCR beta motif made up of eight highly homologous amino acid variants appeared to be characteristic of blood from ankylosing spondylitis patients.

The library was produced with 5' RACE. These reads were obtained on an Illumina HiSeq 2500. TCRdb reprocessing: public reads trimmed at Q25 with fastp, clones called with MiXCR, in-frame beta chains kept. A single entry per CDR3 protein holds the most common genes and DNA from its merged rows. In this sample the table shows fewer than 400,000 distinct CDR3 sequences, approximately 20% of which occur a single time. The ten largest clones take up less than 20% of the sample. For these receptors, no antigen is known. Sequencing input: blood, either unsorted or a sorted T cell fraction (not recorded which). These TCRs come from a male donor with ankylosing spondylitis.

This clonotype has just a few counts. V and J are TRBV3-1 and TRBJ2-7, with TRBD2 identical over 11 bases. The CDR3 is made up of 14 amino acids. The trim removed 6 bases at V and 5 bases at J, leaving 6 bases unmatched. Per the germline V gene, CDR1 is LGHDT and CDR2 is YNNKEL (reference sequence). The DNA of the CDR3 is TGTGCCAGCAGACATAGCGGGAGGGCAGACGAGCAGTACTTC. Its protein is CASRHSGRADEQYF.

J is TRBJ1-1 and V is TRBV12-3 or TRBV12-4, with a tentative D call TRBD1 (5 bases). V gave up 5 bases and J gave up 1 base, with 17 bases separating them. This CDR3 is 16 amino acids long. CDR3 sequence (DNA): TGTGCCAGCAGTGACCGGGACCGACATTCGAACACTGAAGCTTTCTTT. Translating gives CASSDRDRHSNTEAFF.

The sample holds many counts of this clonotype. The CDR3 coding sequence is TGCAGCGTTTGGCGGACCGACTATGGCTACACCTTC. Its translation: CSVWRTDYGYTF. The chain uses TRBV29-1 and TRBJ1-2, with D unresolved. The CDR3 is made up of 12 amino acids. The germline gives CDR1 SQVTM, CDR2 ANQGSEA. V lost 5 bases and J 3 bases, leaving 10 bases between the germline ends.

This chain joins TRBV27 and TRBJ2-7, with D perhaps assigned TRBD1 or TRBD2 (5 bases each). The CDR3 consists of 15 residues. Germline V CDR1 and CDR2: MNHEY, SMNVEV (reference sequence). The V gene lost 2 bases and the J gene lost 5 bases, with 16 bases spanning the gap. In nucleotides, the CDR3 is TGTGCCAGCAGTTTACGTTGGGGACCGGTCCACGAGCAGTACTTC. Amino acid sequence: CASSLRWGPVHEQYF.

This clonotype was found a few times. The chain links TRBV20-1 to TRBJ2-3; the match to TRBD2 covers 16 bases. There are 18 residues in the CDR3. The ends lost 5 bases at V and 4 bases at J; junction bases unmatched: 12. Germline CDR1 is DFQATT and CDR2 is SNEGSKA (reference sequence). The CDR3 reads CSADGTSGRALGADTQYF. Written as DNA, the CDR3 is TGCAGTGCTGACGGGACTAGCGGGAGGGCCCTCGGGGCAGATACGCAGTATTTT.